This TCR beta chain was found in a study of long-term antiretroviral therapy in people with HIV. Study-wide points: Following ART, diversity rose but still fell short of transplant donor controls. Blood dating 2004 to 2017 may reflect older ART regimens.

Turning to this clone: What it binds is not known.

This CDR3 contains 17 residues. Germline loops: CDR1 SGHVS, CDR2 FQNEAQ. The V gene lost 1 base and the J gene lost 4 bases, with 17 bases spanning the gap. Runs used v3.0 of the immunoSEQ assay and were done at survey level. Libraries were prepared by immunoSEQ multiplex PCR; TCRdb keeps only in-frame clonotypes and omits some of them. Here the sample spans around 26,000 clones, roughly 79% being singletons. This rearrangement joins TRBV7-8 to TRBJ2-1; D may be TRBD2 (5 bases). This TCR was recovered from a woman in her 40s with HIV. The source was unsorted PBMCs, collected 1.1 years before starting antiretroviral therapy. The CDR3 DNA follows: TGTGCCAGCAGCTTAGACCGACGGAGCGGCTTTTACAATGAGCAGTTCTTC. Protein sequence: CASSLDRRSGFYNEQFF.